This entry concerns a single T cell receptor beta chain. Antigen: not known. The data originate from a study of T cells in Graves' hyperthyroidism and ophthalmopathy. Study as a whole: It was at initial diagnosis, before any treatment, that peripheral blood was collected.

The CDR3 is 16 residues long. Trimming pared 0 bases from V and 0 bases from J, leaving 12 bases between. Germline lookup yields CDR1 SQVTM and CDR2 ANQGSEA. Study-wide findings and caveats: The blood repertoire included most of the expanded thyroid clonotypes above 0.001.

Disease duration under 2 months; hyperthyroidism patients were aged 18 to 65. Regions amplified from RNA transcripts were the TCR beta CDR3 regions. First-round RT-PCR of the TCR CDR3 relied on the HTBI primer set. TCRdb recomputed calls from the multiplex PCR reads with MiXCR, one row per CDR3 protein. The sample yields roughly 300,000 distinct CDR3 sequences, roughly 14% seen once. The receptor comes from a woman aged 25 to 45 with Graves' hyperthyroidism. The rearrangement uses TRBV29-1 and TRBJ2-1, with a possible D match to TRBD1 (5 bases). Sequencing was carried out using blood. CDR3 nucleotides: TGCAGCGTTGAAGAGGGGCGTTCCAGCTCCTACAATGAGCAGTTCTTC. Translation: CSVEEGRSSSYNEQFF.